The clone carrying this TCR beta chain has only a few counts. The length of the CDR3 is 15 residues. CDR1 MNHGY and CDR2 SVAAGI come from the germline V gene. The V gene lost 3 bases and the J gene lost 0 bases, with 9 bases spanning the gap. This entry is derived from a study of graft-versus-host responses after intestinal transplantation. Whole-study results and caveats: When patients had graft-donor T cell macrochimerism, their allografts held high graft-versus-host to host-versus-graft clonal ratios.

TCRdb keeps only in-frame clones here, not all; method: immunoSEQ multiplex PCR. The sample contains about 15,000 clones, roughly 30% of which appear only once. Stimulators, some 200,000 irradiated and violet-dye-labeled cells, were plated with some 200,000 CFSE-labeled responder cells. The responders that had proliferated, CFSE-low CD3+CD4+ and CD3+CD8+ cells, were sorted after the reaction. The sequencing here drew on alloreactive CD4+ T cells from a mixed lymphocyte reaction culture, taken before intestinal transplant. Subset noted: CFSE-low proliferating T cells sorted from roughly six-day pre-transplant mixed lymphocyte reaction (GvH or HvG direction). The V call is TRBV6-9, the J call TRBJ1-3, with D unresolved. The receptor's source is a human patient who received an intestinal transplant. The DNA of the CDR3 is TGTGCCAGCAGTTACTCCGGCTACTCTGGAAACACCATATATTTT. This codes for CASSYSGYSGNTIYF.